This T cell receptor (beta chain) is from a study of cytomegalovirus exposure and HLA in healthy donors. Study at large: The 95 to 150 validation repertoires used the same platform as the 500 to 700 first-cohort repertoires, a later analysis reported.

For this clone: Its antigen is unknown.

Produced via immunoSEQ multiplex PCR; TCRdb's table is partial and in-frame only. The sample shows about 79,000 clones, over 85% of them seen only once. Notes on the study in general: Reports indicated that the classifier achieved high specificity and sensitivity in diagnosing cytomegalovirus status.

CDR3 length: 11 residues. Looked up from germline, CDR1 is MNHEY and CDR2 is SMNVEV (reference sequence). Trimming stripped 6 bases from V and 7 bases from J, with 9 bases between. This clonotype originated in a woman younger than 45 in good health and CMV-seronegative. Sequenced: PBMCs. The gene calls are TRBV27 and TRBJ1-1, with a weak D call TRBD1 (5 bases). CDR3 in amino acids: CASRWGGEAFF. DNA for the CDR3: TGTGCCAGCAGATGGGGGGGTGAAGCTTTCTTT.